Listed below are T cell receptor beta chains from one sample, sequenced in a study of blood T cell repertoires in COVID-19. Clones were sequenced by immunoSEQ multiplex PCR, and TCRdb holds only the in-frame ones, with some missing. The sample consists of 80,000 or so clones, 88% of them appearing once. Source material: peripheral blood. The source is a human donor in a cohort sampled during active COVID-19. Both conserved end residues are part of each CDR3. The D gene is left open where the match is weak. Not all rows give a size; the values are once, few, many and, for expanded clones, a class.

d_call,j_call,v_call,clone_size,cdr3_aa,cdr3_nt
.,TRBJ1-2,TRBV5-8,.,CASTPVGYTF,TGTGCCAGCACCCCAGTTGGCTACACCTTC
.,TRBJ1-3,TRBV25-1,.,CASVGQTGNTIYF,TGTGCCAGCGTTGGACAAACTGGAAACACCATATATTTT
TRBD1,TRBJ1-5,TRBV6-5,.,CASSPGQSNQPQHF,TGTGCCAGCAGCCCGGGACAGAGCAATCAGCCCCAGCATTTT
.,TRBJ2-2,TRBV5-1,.,CASSFGAGNTGELFF,TGCGCCAGCAGCTTCGGGGCGGGAAACACCGGGGAGCTGTTTTTT
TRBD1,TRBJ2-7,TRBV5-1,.,CASSEAGQGAYEQYF,TGCGCCAGCAGCGAGGCGGGACAGGGGGCTTACGAGCAGTACTTC
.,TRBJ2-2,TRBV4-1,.,CASSQVGGTHPRELFF,TGCGCCAGCAGCCAAGTCGGAGGGACCCACCCCCGGGAGCTGTTTTTT
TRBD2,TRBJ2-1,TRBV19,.,CASSYGTTNEQFF,TGTGCCAGTAGTTACGGGACTACTAATGAGCAGTTCTTC
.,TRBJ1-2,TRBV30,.,CASAQVNYGYTF,TGTGCCTCGGCGCAGGTGAACTATGGCTACACCTTC
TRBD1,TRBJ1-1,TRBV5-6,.,CASSLSGQGWTEAFF,TGTGCCAGCAGCCTTTCGGGACAGGGGTGGACTGAAGCTTTCTTT
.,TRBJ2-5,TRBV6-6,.,CASSYASRQETQYF,TGTGCCAGCAGTTACGCTAGCCGACAAGAGACCCAGTACTTC
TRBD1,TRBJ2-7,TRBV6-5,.,CASKGVQGAYEQYF,TGTGCCAGCAAAGGCGTCCAGGGGGCCTACGAGCAGTACTTC
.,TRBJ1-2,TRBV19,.,CATSGSYGYTF,TGTGCCACCTCAGGTTCCTATGGCTACACCTTC
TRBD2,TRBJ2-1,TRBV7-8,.,CASSDGTGGLAGFNEQFF,TGTGCCAGCAGCGACGGGACAGGGGGACTAGCGGGATTTAATGAGCAGTTCTTC
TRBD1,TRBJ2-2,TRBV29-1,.,CSVSGQGDTGELFF,TGCAGCGTTTCAGGACAGGGTGACACCGGGGAGCTGTTTTTT
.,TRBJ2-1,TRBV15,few,CATSRGQDYNEQFF,TGTGCCACCAGCAGAGGACAGGACTACAATGAGCAGTTCTTC
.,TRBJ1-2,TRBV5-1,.,CASSLVGDYGYTF,TGCGCCAGCAGCTTGGTAGGGGATTATGGCTACACCTTC
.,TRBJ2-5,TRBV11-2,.,CASSIVATEGETQYF,TGTGCCAGCAGTATAGTTGCCACGGAGGGGGAGACCCAGTACTTC
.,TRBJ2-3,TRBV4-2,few,CASSPVLRERADTQYF,TGTGCCAGCAGCCCCGTACTTCGGGAGCGTGCAGATACGCAGTATTTT
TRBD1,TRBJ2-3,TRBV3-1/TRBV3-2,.,CATSPGAGGTDTQYF,TGTGCCACCTCTCCAGGGGCAGGGGGTACAGATACGCAGTATTTT
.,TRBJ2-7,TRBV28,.,CASSPSRGRPYEQYF,TGTGCCAGCAGTCCGTCGCGGGGGCGCCCCTACGAGCAGTACTTC
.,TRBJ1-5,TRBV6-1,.,CASSESLEVNQPQHF,TGTGCCAGCAGTGAAAGTTTGGAGGTCAATCAGCCCCAGCATTTT
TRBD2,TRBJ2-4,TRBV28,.,CASSQVGTSGGIAKNIQYF,TGTGCCAGCAGCCAAGTAGGGACTAGCGGGGGGATAGCCAAAAACATTCAGTACTTC
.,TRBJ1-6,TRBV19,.,CASSIASGAYNSPLHF,TGTGCCAGTAGTATCGCCTCCGGTGCCTATAATTCACCCCTCCACTTT
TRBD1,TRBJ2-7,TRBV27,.,CASSRPGTGSYEQYF,TGTGCCAGCAGTCGTCCCGGGACAGGTAGCTACGAGCAGTACTTC
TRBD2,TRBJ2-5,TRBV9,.,CASSVGTSGGYQETQYF,TGTGCCAGCAGCGTAGGGACTAGCGGGGGGTACCAAGAGACCCAGTACTTC
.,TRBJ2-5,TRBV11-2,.,CASSLESRRAETQYF,TGTGCCAGCAGCTTAGAGTCTCGGCGGGCAGAGACCCAGTACTTC
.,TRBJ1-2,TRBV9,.,CASSAGTPNYGYTF,TGTGCCAGCAGCGCCGGGACACCTAACTATGGCTACACCTTC
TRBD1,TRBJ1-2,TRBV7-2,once,CASSQGAIPGGYTF,TGTGCCAGCAGCCAGGGGGCCATCCCGGGGGGCTACACCTTC
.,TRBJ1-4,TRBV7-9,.,CASSLGRARNEKLFF,TGTGCCAGCAGCTTGGGCAGGGCCCGTAATGAAAAACTGTTTTTT
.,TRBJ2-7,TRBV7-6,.,CASSSPGNRAAYEQYF,TGTGCCAGCAGCTCCCCCGGAAACAGGGCTGCCTACGAGCAGTACTTC
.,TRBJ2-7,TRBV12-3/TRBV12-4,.,CASSFEGEQYF,TGTGCCAGCAGTTTCGAGGGCGAGCAGTACTTC
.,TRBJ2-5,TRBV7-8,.,CASSLLRGWVETQYF,TGTGCCAGCAGCTTATTAAGGGGCTGGGTGGAGACCCAGTACTTC
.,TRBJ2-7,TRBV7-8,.,CASSPRTAINPSYEQYF,TGTGCCAGCAGCCCAAGGACAGCCATCAACCCATCCTACGAGCAGTACTTC
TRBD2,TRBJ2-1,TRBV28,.,CASSGTSGNKRYNEQFF,TGTGCCAGCAGCGGGACTAGCGGGAACAAAAGATACAATGAGCAGTTCTTC
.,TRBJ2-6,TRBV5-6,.,CASSSPQGPSGANVLTF,TGTGCCAGCAGCTCCCCCCAGGGTCCATCTGGGGCCAACGTCCTGACTTTC
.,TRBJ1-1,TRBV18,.,CASSPGRGNTEAFF,TGTGCCAGCTCACCGGGCAGGGGGAACACTGAAGCTTTCTTT
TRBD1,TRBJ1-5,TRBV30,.,CAWSQRGQGPSAQHF,TGTGCCTGGAGTCAAAGAGGACAGGGTCCCTCGGCCCAGCATTTT
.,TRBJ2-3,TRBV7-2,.,CASSLRGQLTDTQYF,TGTGCCAGCAGCTTAAGAGGACAGTTAACAGATACGCAGTATTTT
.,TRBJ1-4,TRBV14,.,CASSQNTGFRGEKLFF,TGTGCCAGCAGCCAGAATACAGGGTTTAGAGGTGAAAAACTGTTTTTT
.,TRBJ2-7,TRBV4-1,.,CASSLGESEQYF,TGCGCCAGCAGTCTCGGGGAGTCCGAGCAGTACTTC
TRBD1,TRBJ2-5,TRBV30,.,CAWSVPTGGGETQYF,TGTGCCTGGAGTGTCCCGACAGGGGGCGGGGAGACCCAGTACTTC
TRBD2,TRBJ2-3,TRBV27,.,CASSSLAGFTDTQYF,TGTGCCAGCAGTTCCTTAGCGGGGTTCACAGATACGCAGTATTTT
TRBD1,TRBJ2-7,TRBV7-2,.,CASSLGGTGWREQYF,TGTGCCAGCAGCTTAGGGGGGACAGGGTGGAGAGAGCAGTACTTC
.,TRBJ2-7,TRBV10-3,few,CAISEISRGEQYF,TGTGCCATCAGTGAGATCTCTAGGGGGGAGCAGTACTTC
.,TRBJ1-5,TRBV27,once,CASRINVRQPQHF,TGTGCCAGCAGAATTAACGTCCGGCAGCCCCAGCATTTT
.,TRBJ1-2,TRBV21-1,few,CASIKKGQGRGEGYGYTF,TGTGCCAGCATCAAAAAAGGACAGGGTAGAGGGGAGGGCTATGGCTACACCTTC
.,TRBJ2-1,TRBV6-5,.,CASRTGGENEQFF,TGTGCCAGCAGGACAGGAGGCGAGAATGAGCAGTTCTTC
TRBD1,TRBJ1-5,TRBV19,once,CASSIDLGTGDQPQHF,TGTGCCAGTAGTATAGATCTCGGGACAGGGGATCAGCCCCAGCATTTT
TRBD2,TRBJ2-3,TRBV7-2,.,CASRSAGASTDTQYF,TGTGCCAGCAGATCAGCGGGGGCCAGCACAGATACGCAGTATTTT
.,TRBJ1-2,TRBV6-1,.,CASSEDPQNPYGYTF,TGTGCCAGCAGTGAAGATCCCCAGAACCCCTATGGCTACACCTTC
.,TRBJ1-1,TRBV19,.,CASSTAGGVDDQKAFF,TGTGCCAGTAGTACCGCGGGAGGGGTGGACGACCAGAAAGCTTTCTTT